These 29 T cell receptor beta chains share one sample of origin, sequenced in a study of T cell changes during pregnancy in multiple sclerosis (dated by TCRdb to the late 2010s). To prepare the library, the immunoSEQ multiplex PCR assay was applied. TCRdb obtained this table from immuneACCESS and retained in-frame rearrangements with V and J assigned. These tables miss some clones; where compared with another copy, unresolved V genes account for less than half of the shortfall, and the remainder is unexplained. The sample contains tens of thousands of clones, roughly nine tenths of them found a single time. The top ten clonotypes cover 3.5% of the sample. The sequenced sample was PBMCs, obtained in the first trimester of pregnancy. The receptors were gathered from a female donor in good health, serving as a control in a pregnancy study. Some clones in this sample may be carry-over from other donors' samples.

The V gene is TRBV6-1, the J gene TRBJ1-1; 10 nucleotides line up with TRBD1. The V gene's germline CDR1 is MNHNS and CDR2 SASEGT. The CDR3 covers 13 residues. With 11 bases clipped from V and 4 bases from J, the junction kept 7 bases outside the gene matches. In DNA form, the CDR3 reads TGTGCCGGATCGGACAGGGGGGGCACTGAAGCTTTCTTT. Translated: CAGSDRGGTEAFF.

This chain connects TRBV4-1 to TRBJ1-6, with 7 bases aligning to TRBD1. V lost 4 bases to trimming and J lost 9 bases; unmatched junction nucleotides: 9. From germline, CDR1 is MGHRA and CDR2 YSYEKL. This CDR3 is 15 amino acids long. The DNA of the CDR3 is TGCGCCAGCAGCCGTACAACAGGGGAGCTTTCACCCCTCCACTTT. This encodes CASSRTTGELSPLHF.

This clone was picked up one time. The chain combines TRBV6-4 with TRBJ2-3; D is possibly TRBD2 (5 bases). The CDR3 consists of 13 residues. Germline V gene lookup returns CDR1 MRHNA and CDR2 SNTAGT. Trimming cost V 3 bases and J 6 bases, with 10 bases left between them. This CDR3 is CASSDVTGDTQYF. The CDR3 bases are TGTGCCAGCAGTGATGTAACGGGGGATACGCAGTATTTT.

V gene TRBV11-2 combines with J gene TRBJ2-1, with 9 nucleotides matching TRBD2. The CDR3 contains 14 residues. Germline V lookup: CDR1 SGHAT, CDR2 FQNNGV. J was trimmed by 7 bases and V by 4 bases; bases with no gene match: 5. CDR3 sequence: CASSSAGGKNEQFF. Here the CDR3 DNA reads TGTGCCAGCAGCTCAGCGGGGGGCAAAAATGAGCAGTTCTTC.

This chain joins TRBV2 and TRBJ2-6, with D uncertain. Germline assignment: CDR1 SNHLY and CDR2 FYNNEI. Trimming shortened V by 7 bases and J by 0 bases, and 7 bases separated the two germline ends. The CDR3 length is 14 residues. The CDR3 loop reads CASNDGSGANVLTF. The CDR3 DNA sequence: TGTGCCAGCAATGACGGCTCTGGGGCCAACGTCCTGACTTTC.

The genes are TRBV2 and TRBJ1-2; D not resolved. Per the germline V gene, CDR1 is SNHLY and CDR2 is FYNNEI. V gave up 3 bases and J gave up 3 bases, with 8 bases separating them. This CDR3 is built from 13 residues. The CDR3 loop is CASSERQDYGYTF. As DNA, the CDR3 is TGTGCCAGCAGTGAGCGTCAGGACTATGGCTACACCTTC.

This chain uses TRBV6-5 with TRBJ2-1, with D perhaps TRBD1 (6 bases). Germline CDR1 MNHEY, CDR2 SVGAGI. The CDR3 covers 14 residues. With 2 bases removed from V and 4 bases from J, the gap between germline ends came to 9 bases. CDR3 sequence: CASSYVRGYNEQFF. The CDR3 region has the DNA TGTGCCAGCAGTTACGTCAGGGGTTACAATGAGCAGTTCTTC.

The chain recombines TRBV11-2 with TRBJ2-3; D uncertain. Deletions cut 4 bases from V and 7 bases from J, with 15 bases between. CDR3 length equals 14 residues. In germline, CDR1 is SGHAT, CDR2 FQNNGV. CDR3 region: CASSSNYHKHTQYF. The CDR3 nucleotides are TGTGCCAGCAGCTCGAACTACCATAAACATACGCAGTATTTT.

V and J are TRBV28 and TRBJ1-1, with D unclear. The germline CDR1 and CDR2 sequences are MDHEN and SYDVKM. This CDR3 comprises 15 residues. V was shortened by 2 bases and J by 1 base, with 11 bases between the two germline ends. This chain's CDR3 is CASSLVSSQNTEAFF. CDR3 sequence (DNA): TGTGCCAGCAGTTTAGTTTCCAGTCAGAACACTGAAGCTTTCTTT.

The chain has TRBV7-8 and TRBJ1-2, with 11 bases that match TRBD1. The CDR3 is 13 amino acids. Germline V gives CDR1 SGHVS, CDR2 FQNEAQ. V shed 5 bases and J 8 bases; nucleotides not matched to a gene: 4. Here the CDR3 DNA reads TGTGCCAGCAGCGGAGGGACAGGGGGAGGCTACACCTTC. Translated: CASSGGTGGGYTF. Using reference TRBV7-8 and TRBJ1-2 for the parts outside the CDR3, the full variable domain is GAGVSQSPRYKVAKRGQDVALRCDPISGHVSLFWYQQALGQGPEFLTYFQNEAQLDKSGLPSDRFFAERPEGSVSTLKIQRTQQEDSAVYLCASSGGTGGGYTFGSGTRLTVV.

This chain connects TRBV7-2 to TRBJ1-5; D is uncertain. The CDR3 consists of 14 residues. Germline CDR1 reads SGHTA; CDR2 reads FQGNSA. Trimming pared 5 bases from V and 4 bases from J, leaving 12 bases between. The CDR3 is CASSTRHANQPQHF. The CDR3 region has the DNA TGTGCCAGCAGCACCAGACACGCGAATCAGCCCCAGCATTTT.

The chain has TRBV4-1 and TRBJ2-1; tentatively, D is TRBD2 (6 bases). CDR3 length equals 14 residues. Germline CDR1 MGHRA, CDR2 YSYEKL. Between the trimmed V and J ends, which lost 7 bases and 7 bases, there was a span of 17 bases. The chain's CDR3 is CASKPGVIKNEQFF. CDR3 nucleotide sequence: TGCGCCAGCAAGCCGGGAGTGATCAAGAATGAGCAGTTCTTC.

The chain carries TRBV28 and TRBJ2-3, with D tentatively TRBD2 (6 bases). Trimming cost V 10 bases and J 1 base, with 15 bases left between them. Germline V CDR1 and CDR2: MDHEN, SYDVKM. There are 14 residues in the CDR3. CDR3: CATLGGEGTDTQYF. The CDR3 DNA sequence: TGTGCCACCCTAGGCGGGGAGGGCACAGATACGCAGTATTTT.

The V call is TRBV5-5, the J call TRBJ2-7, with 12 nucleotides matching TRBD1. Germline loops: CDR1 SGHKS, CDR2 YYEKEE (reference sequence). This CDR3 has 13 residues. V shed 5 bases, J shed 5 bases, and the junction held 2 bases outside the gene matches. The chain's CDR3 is CASRGTGGDEQYF. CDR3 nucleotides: TGTGCCAGCAGGGGGACAGGGGGCGACGAGCAGTACTTC. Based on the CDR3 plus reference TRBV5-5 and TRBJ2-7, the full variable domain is DAGVTQSPTHLIKTRGQQVTLRCSPISGHKSVSWYQQVLGQGPQFIFQYYEKEERGRGNFPDRFSARQFPNYSSELNVNALLLGDSALYLCASRGTGGDEQYFGPGTRLTVT.

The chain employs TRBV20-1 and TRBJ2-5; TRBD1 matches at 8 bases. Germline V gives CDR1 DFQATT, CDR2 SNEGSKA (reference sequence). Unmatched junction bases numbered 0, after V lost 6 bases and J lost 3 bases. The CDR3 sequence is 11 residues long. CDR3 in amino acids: CSADREETQYF. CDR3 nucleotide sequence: TGCAGTGCGGACAGGGAAGAGACCCAGTACTTC.

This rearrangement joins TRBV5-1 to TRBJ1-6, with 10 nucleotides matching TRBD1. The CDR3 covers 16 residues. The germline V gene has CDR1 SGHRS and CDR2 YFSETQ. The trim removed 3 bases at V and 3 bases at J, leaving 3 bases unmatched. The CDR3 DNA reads TGCGCCAGCAGCTACCGGACAGGGGGCTATAATTCACCCCTCCACTTT. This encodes CASSYRTGGYNSPLHF.

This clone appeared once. The CDR3: CASSHRQGGYEQYF. For the CDR3, the DNA is TGTGCCAGCAGTCACCGACAGGGCGGTTACGAGCAGTACTTC. The rearrangement links TRBV28 to TRBJ2-7; 7 bases are shared with TRBD1. Germline values: CDR1 MDHEN, CDR2 SYDVKM. With 5 bases clipped from V and 4 bases from J, the junction kept 8 bases outside the gene matches. CDR3 size: 14 residues.

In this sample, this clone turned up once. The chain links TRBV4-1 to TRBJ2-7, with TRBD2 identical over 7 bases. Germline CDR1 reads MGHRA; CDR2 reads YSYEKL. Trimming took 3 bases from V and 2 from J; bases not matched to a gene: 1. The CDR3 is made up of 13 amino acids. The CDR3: CASSHGGTYEQYF. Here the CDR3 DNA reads TGCGCCAGCAGCCACGGGGGGACCTACGAGCAGTACTTC.

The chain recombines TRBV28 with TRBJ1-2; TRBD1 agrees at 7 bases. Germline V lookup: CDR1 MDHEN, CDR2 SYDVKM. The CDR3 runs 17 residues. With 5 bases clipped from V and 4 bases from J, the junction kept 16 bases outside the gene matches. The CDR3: CASSPRQGGRSSYGYTF. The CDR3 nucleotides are TGTGCCAGCAGTCCCCGACAGGGAGGCCGTTCCTCCTATGGCTACACCTTC.

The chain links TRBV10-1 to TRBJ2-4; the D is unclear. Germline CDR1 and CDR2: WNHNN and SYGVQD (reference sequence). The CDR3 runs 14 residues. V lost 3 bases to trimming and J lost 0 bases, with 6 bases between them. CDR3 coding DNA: TGCGCCAGCAGTGATTTTATAGCCAAAAACATTCAGTACTTC. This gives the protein CASSDFIAKNIQYF.

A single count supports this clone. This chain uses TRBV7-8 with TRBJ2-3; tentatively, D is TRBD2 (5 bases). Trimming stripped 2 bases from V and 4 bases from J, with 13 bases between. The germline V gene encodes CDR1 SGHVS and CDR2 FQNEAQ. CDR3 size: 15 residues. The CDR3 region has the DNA TGTGCCAGCAGCTTAAGGCGGGTGGGCTCAGATACGCAGTATTTT. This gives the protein CASSLRRVGSDTQYF. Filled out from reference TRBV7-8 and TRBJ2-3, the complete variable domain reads GAGVSQSPRYKVAKRGQDVALRCDPISGHVSLFWYQQALGQGPEFLTYFQNEAQLDKSGLPSDRFFAERPEGSVSTLKIQRTQQEDSAVYLCASSLRRVGSDTQYFGPGTRLTVL.

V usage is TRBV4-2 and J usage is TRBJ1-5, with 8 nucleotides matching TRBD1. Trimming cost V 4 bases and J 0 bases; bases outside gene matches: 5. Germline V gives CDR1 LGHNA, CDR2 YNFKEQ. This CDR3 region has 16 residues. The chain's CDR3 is CASSLGTGNSNQPQHF. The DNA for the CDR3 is TGTGCCAGCAGCCTCGGGACAGGCAATAGCAATCAGCCCCAGCATTTT.

The CDR3, as DNA: TGTGCCAGCAGCGACGGGACTTTTAGAGAGACCCAGTACTTC. This gives the protein CASSDGTFRETQYF. V usage is TRBV9 and J usage is TRBJ2-7; D is possibly TRBD2 (6 bases). The J call may be faulty, since TRBJ2-5 better matches the DNA end. The V gene's germline CDR1 is SGDLS and CDR2 YYNGEE. This CDR3 is 14 amino acids long.

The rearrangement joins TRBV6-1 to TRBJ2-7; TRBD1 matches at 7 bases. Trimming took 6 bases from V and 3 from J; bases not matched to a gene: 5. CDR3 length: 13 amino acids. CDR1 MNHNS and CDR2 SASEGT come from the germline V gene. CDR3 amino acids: CASSGTAYYEQYF. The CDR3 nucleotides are TGTGCCAGCAGCGGGACAGCTTACTACGAGCAGTACTTC.

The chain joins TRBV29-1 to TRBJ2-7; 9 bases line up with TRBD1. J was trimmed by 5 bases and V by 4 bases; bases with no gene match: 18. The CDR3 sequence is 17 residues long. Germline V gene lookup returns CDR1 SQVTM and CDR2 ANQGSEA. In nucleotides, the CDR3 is TGCAGCGTTGGGAAACAGGGGGCCCGGAGCAGGACGGACGAGCAGTACTTC. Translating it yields CSVGKQGARSRTDEQYF.

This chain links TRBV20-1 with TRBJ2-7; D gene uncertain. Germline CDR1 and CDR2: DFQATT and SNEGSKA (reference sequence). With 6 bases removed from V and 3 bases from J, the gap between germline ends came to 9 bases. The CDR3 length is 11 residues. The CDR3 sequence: CSAPQSYEQYF. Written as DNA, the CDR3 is TGCAGTGCCCCACAGAGCTACGAGCAGTACTTC.

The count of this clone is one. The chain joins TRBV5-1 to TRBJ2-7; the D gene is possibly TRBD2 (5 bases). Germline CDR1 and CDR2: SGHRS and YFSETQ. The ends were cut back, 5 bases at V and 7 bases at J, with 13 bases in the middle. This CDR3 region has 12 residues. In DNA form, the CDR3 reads TGCGCCAGCAGAAACACTCCGGGGGAGCAGTACTTC. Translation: CASRNTPGEQYF.

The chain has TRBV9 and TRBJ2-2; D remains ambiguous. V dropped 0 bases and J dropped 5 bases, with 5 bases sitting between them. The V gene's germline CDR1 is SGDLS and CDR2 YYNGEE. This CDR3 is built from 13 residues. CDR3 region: CASSVGPTGELFF. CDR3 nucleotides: TGTGCCAGCAGCGTAGGGCCTACCGGGGAGCTGTTTTTT.

CDR3 bases: TGTGCCAGTGCGACGGGCTCTGGAAACACCATATATTTT. It translates to CASATGSGNTIYF. The chain uses TRBV19 and TRBJ1-3; the D is unclear. This CDR3 has 13 residues. Per germline, CDR1 LNHDA and CDR2 SQIVND (reference sequence). The V end lost 8 bases, the J end lost 0 bases, and 8 bases lay between the germline ends.